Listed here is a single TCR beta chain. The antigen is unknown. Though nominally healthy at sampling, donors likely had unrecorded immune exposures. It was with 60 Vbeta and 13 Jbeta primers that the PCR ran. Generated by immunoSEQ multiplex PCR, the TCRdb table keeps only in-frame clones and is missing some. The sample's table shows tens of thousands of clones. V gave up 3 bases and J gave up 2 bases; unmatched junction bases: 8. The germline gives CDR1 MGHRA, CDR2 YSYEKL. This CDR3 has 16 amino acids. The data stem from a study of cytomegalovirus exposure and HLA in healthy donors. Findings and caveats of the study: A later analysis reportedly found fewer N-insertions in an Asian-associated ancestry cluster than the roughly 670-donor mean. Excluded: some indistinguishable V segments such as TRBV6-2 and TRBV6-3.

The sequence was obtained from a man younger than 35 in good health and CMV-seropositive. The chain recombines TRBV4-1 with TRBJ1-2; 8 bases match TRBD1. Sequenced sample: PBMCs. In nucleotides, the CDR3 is TGCGCCAGCAGCCAGGGGAGGACAGGGAGAAACTATGGCTACACCTTC. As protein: CASSQGRTGRNYGYTF.